This TCR beta chain was obtained from a study of T cells in Graves' hyperthyroidism and ophthalmopathy. Study-level points and caveats: Clonotypes that were expanded in thyroid above 0.001 mostly appeared in blood too.

Amplification of TCR beta CDR3 regions was performed using RNA transcripts as template. An initial round of RT-PCR targeting the TCR CDR3 relied on the HTBI primer set. TCRdb ran MiXCR on the multiplex PCR reads and lists one entry per CDR3 protein. The data contain about 400,000 distinct CDR3 sequences, 15% to 18% of them singletons. Absent ophthalmopathy progression within 18 months defined stable Graves' hyperthyroidism. The patients, who ranged from 18 to 65 in age, presented with newly diagnosed hyperthyroidism lasting under 2 months. This clonotype was recorded at least ten times. As yet, its antigen is unknown. The CDR3 is 15 residues long. Germline loops: CDR1 SGHTS, CDR2 YDEGEE. The V end lost 1 base, the J end lost 0 bases, and 9 bases lay between the germline ends.

The specimen sequenced was blood. The rearrangement joins TRBV5-8 to TRBJ2-3; D call uncertain. The sequence derives from a woman aged 18-30 years with Graves' hyperthyroidism. The CDR3 here is CASSLILTSTDTQYF. The DNA of the CDR3 is TGTGCCAGCAGCTTGATACTGACTAGCACAGATACGCAGTATTTT. Combining the CDR3 with reference TRBV5-8 and TRBJ2-3 gives the whole variable domain EAGVTQSPTHLIKTRGQQATLRCSPISGHTSVYWYQQALGLGLQFLLWYDEGEERNRGNFPPRFSGRQFPNYSSELNVNALELEDSALYLCASSLILTSTDTQYFGPGTRLTVL.